One T cell receptor beta chain is described in this entry. Its antigen remains unknown. This sample is drawn from a study of CD8+ T cells in alopecia areata. Extraction of RNA preceded its reverse transcription into cDNA, which served as the sequencing template. Some clones are missing from TCRdb's copy, which holds only in-frame ones; the method was immunoSEQ multiplex PCR. The sample lists some 180,000 clones; over 55% were seen once. Study outcomes and limitations: An increase in clonality over normal scalp was evident in lesional scalp, especially alopecia totalis/universalis.

The study team obtained lesional scalp punch biopsies and peripheral blood from alopecia areata patients. The germline V and J ends were trimmed by 8 bases and 10 bases, with 21 bases remaining between them. Germline assignment: CDR1 SNHLY and CDR2 FYNNEI. The CDR3 covers 14 residues. The chain has TRBV2 and TRBJ2-1; the D gene is possibly TRBD2 (5 bases). The sequenced sample was CD4+ T cells sorted from blood, obtained at week 0. This TCR came from a human donor with alopecia areata. The CDR3: CASVGRRQEEEQFF. As DNA, the CDR3 is TGTGCCAGCGTCGGACGGAGGCAGGAGGAGGAGCAGTTCTTC.